The 10 T cell receptor beta chains reported below all come from one sample, sequenced in a study of early T cells in non-severe SARS-CoV-2 infection. One entry per CDR3 protein, called by TCRdb with MiXCR from the 5' RACE reads. The profile shows tens of thousands of distinct CDR3 sequences, 11% of them singletons. Sequences were derived from whole blood, sampled at baseline. The receptors stem from an adult who was a healthcare worker with PCR-confirmed SARS-CoV-2 infection or an uninfected control (not recorded which).

This clonotype is large. V is TRBV7-3 and J is TRBJ2-3; possibly TRBD1 or TRBD2 for D (5 bases each). CDR1 is SGHTA, CDR2 FQGTGA, per germline. The V and J ends lost 3 bases and 2 bases respectively, with 12 bases between them. The CDR3 loop spans 15 amino acids. The CDR3 here is CASSFWGNPTDTQYF. The CDR3, as DNA: TGTGCCAGCAGCTTTTGGGGGAACCCCACAGATACGCAGTATTTT.

The chain links TRBV27 to TRBJ2-3, with 16 bases fitting TRBD2. Germline V gene data show CDR1 as MNHEY and CDR2 as SMNVEV (reference sequence). With 4 bases clipped from V and 1 base from J, the junction kept 11 bases outside the gene matches. CDR3 length: 20 residues. In DNA form, the CDR3 reads TGTGCCAGCAGTTCCTCTCCGGGACTAGCGGGGGGGCCGGGCACAGATACGCAGTATTTT. This translates into CASSSSPGLAGGPGTDTQYF.

This clonotype was counted between two and nine times. V is TRBV5-1 and J is TRBJ2-3; D may be TRBD1 (6 bases). Germline CDR1 SGHRS, CDR2 YFSETQ. The CDR3 covers 19 residues. The V end lost 0 bases, the J end lost 4 bases, and 24 bases lay between the germline ends. The CDR3, as DNA: TGCGCCAGCAGCTTGGCCGGCGTCGTGAGGGGGACCGCTGCAGATACGCAGTATTTT. Its translation is CASSLAGVVRGTAADTQYF. The entire variable domain, with the rest obtained from reference TRBV5-1 and TRBJ2-3, is as follows: KAGVTQTPRYLIKTRGQQVTLSCSPISGHRSVSWYQQTPGQGLQFLFEYFSETQRNKGNFPGRFSGRQFSNSRSEMNVSTLELGDSALYLCASSLAGVVRGTAADTQYFGPGTRLTVL.

The genes are TRBV2 and TRBJ2-3, with D perhaps matching TRBD1 or TRBD2 (6 bases each). Germline lookup yields CDR1 SNHLY and CDR2 FYNNEI. CDR3 length equals 15 residues. V lost 3 bases and J 0 bases, leaving 10 bases between the germline ends. CDR3 bases: TGTGCCAGCAGTGATCCGGGGGCTAGCACAGATACGCAGTATTTT. Amino acid sequence: CASSDPGASTDTQYF.

Remarks on this clonotype: The junction departs from the called germline gene at one end, perhaps through a read error. The rearrangement joins TRBV10-3 to TRBJ2-3, with a tentative D call TRBD2 (6 bases). Germline V lookup: CDR1 ENHRY, CDR2 SYGVKD. This CDR3 spans 17 amino acids. Written as DNA, the CDR3 is TGTGCCTTCAGTGAGTACGGGACCGGGACTAGCACAGATACGCAGTATTTT. Residues: CAFSEYGTGTSTDTQYF.

This clonotype came up a few times. The chain recombines TRBV7-2 with TRBJ2-7, with a possible D match to TRBD1 (6 bases). CDR1 is SGHTA, CDR2 FQGNSA, per germline. Trimming removed 1 base at V and 2 bases at J, with 9 bases between. The CDR3 contains 14 residues. CDR3 loop: CASSLVQGPYEQYF. CDR3 in DNA: TGTGCCAGCAGCTTAGTACAGGGCCCCTACGAGCAGTACTTC.

This clonotype was found many times. The chain has TRBV7-9 and TRBJ1-1; D is uncertain. Germline assignment: CDR1 SEHNR and CDR2 FQNEAQ (reference sequence). The CDR3 length is 16 residues. Deletions cut 4 bases from V and 4 bases from J, with 19 bases between. The CDR3 sequence: CASSYLLRGRGTEAFF. The CDR3 nucleotides read TGTGCCAGCAGCTACCTATTGCGGGGTCGAGGCACTGAAGCTTTCTTT.

The genes are TRBV12-3 or TRBV12-4 and TRBJ2-3, with unresolved D. This CDR3 contains 14 residues. Trimming pared 3 bases from V and 2 bases from J, leaving 9 bases between. Here the CDR3 reads CASSFWSYTDTQYF. The CDR3 DNA reads as TGTGCCAGCAGTTTCTGGAGCTACACAGATACGCAGTATTTT.

This clonotype occurred a few times. V is TRBV29-1 and J is TRBJ1-1, with D unresolved. This CDR3 region has 16 residues. V lost 4 bases to trimming and J lost 1 base, with 19 bases between them. Germline values: CDR1 SQVTM, CDR2 ANQGSEA. The chain's CDR3 is CSVASRLRAKNTEAFF. As DNA, the CDR3 is TGCAGCGTTGCTTCTCGTTTGAGGGCAAAGAACACTGAAGCTTTCTTT.

This clonotype was seen ten or more times. This rearrangement joins TRBV12-3 or TRBV12-4 to TRBJ1-2; D is undetermined. V was clipped by 7 bases and J by 4 bases, with 10 bases between them. The CDR3 spans 12 residues. The CDR3 here is CASTQEPYGYTF. The CDR3 DNA follows: TGTGCCAGCACCCAGGAACCCTATGGCTACACCTTC.